This T cell receptor (beta chain) appears in the sequencing data of a study of CD8 T cells in ankylosing spondylitis. The study, taken as a whole, reports: Disease-linked clones proved CD8+ and comparatively uncommon in peripheral blood. Significant enrichment of disease-linked clones was reportedly seen in matched ankylosing spondylitis synovial fluid. One TCR beta motif, made up of several highly homologous variants, appeared characteristic of ankylosing spondylitis blood.

Remarks on this clonotype: The antigen is unknown.

TCRdb independently ran MiXCR on the 5' RACE reads; one entry per CDR3 protein. The repertoire holds over 400,000 distinct CDR3 sequences, with 25% to 30% as singletons. This receptor was taken from a male donor with ankylosing spondylitis. The sequenced sample consisted of blood, either unsorted or a sorted T cell fraction (not recorded which).

The CDR3 nucleotides are TGTGCCAGCATCGAACATTCGGGCAGGGAGACCCAGTACTTC. Amino acids: CASIEHSGRETQYF. This chain connects TRBV6-1 to TRBJ2-5; no firm D call. Trimming pared 7 bases from V and 5 bases from J, leaving 17 bases between. Germline V gives CDR1 MNHNS, CDR2 SASEGT. The CDR3 spans 14 residues.